This T cell receptor beta chain comes out of a study of blood T cell repertoires in COVID-19. In the original workflow: Amplification of reference gene primers was used by the study to estimate nucleated cell counts. This table comes from immunoSEQ multiplex PCR, and its TCRdb copy is limited to in-frame clones, with some not included. Clone size and the V and J calls come from that table; the DNA yielded D and trimming. The table shows a few hundred thousand clones, with about 86% occurring only once. The sequenced sample was peripheral blood. This TCR derives from a woman aged 55-70 years with acute or convalescent COVID-19.

CDR3 sequence reads: CASSTRGAGLATDTQYF. The CDR3 DNA reads as TGTGCCAGCAGCACCCGAGGGGCGGGACTGGCCACAGATACGCAGTATTTT. The chain has TRBV5-6 and TRBJ2-3; D possibly corresponds to TRBD2 (6 bases). CDR1 and CDR2 from the germline V gene are SGHDT and YYEEEE. The V and J ends lost 4 bases and 2 bases respectively, with 20 bases between them. CDR3 length equals 17 residues.